This T cell receptor (beta chain) was identified in a study of neurological immune-mediated disorders. Findings and caveats of the study: While HTLV-1-associated myelopathy showed the greatest TCR clonal expansion, multiple sclerosis showed the least, falling below healthy controls.

The making of cDNA relied on 5'RACE with 10-nucleotide random UMIs. TCRdb ran MiXCR on the 5' RACE reads and lists one entry per CDR3 protein. The profile shows approximately 30,000 distinct CDR3 sequences, about 13% of them singletons. Noted time point: longitudinal time-point 2. This clonotype appeared many times. Its antigen is unidentified. The receptor comes from a middle-aged woman in good health. The specimen sequenced was PBMCs.

CDR3 sequence (DNA): TGTGCCAGCAGTTACGCGTACCAAGAGACCCAGTACTTC. Protein: CASSYAYQETQYF. The rearrangement uses TRBV6-5 and TRBJ2-5; no definite D call. The length of the CDR3 is 13 residues. Germline V gene sequence: CDR1 MNHEY, CDR2 SVGAGI. Trimming cost V 2 bases and J 0 bases, with 4 bases left between them.